This TCR beta chain derives from a study of control samples from healthy donors and cancer patients. The assay was immunoSEQ multiplex PCR, and TCRdb's table has in-frame clones only and misses some. The table shows 100,000 to 120,000 clones, with around nine tenths occurring only once. Trimming removed 6 bases at V and 8 bases at J, with 17 bases between. This CDR3 contains 14 residues. CDR1 MNHEY and CDR2 SVGEGT come from the germline V gene. Input material: PBMCs. The genes are TRBV6-2 or TRBV6-3 and TRBJ2-1, with unresolved D. This receptor was obtained from a woman in her sixties with lung cancer. CDR3: CASSGESRLHEQFF. The CDR3 bases are TGTGCCAGCAGCGGAGAATCCCGTTTGCATGAGCAGTTCTTC.